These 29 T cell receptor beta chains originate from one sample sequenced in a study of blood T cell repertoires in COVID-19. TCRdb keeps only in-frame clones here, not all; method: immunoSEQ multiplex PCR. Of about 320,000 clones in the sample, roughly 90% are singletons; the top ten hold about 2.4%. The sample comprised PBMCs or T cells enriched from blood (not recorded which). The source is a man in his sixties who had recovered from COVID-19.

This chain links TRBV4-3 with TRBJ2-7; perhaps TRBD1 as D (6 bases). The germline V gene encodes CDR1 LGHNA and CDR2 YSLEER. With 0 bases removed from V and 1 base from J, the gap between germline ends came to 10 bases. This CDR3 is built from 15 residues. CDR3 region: CASSQDFTGSYEQYF. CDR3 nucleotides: TGCGCCAGCAGCCAAGATTTCACAGGGTCCTACGAGCAGTACTTC.

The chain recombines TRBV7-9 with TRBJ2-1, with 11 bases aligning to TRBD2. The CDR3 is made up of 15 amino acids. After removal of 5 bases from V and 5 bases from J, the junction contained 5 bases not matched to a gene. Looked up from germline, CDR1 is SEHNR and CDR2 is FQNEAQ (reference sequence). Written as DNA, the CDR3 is TGTGCCAGCAGCGAAGCTAGCGGGAGGCACAATGAGCAGTTCTTC. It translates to CASSEASGRHNEQFF.

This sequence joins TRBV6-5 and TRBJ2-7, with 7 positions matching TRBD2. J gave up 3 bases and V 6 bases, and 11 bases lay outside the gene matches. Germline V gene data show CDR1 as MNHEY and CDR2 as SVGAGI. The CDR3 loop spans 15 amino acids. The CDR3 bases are TGTGCCAGCAGCTCCCCTAGGGGAGGGCTCTACGAGCAGTACTTC. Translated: CASSSPRGGLYEQYF.

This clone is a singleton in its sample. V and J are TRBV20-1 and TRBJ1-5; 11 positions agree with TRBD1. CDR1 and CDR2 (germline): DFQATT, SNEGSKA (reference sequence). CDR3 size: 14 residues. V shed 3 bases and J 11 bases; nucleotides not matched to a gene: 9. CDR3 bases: TGCAGTGCTAGTTTCCGGACAGGGGGCGAGTCCCAGCATTTT. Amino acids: CSASFRTGGESQHF.

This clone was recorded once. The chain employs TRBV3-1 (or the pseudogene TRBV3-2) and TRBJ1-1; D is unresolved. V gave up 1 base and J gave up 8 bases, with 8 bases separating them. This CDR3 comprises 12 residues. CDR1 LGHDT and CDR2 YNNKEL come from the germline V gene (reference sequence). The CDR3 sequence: CASSQGGSEAFF. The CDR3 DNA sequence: TGTGCCAGCAGCCAAGGAGGGTCAGAAGCTTTCTTT.

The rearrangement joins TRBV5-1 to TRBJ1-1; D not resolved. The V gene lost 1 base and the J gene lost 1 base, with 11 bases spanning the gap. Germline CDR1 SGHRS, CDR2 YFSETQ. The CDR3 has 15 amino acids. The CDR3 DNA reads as TGCGCCAGCAGCTTGTCAGGTTCTGCGAACACTGAAGCTTTCTTT. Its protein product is CASSLSGSANTEAFF.

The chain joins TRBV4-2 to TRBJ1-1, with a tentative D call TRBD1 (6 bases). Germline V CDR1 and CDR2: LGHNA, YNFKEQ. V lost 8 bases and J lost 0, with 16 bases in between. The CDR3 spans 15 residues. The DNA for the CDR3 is TGTGCCAGCGATTTCGGGGGGCGCGTGAACACTGAAGCTTTCTTT. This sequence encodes CASDFGGRVNTEAFF.

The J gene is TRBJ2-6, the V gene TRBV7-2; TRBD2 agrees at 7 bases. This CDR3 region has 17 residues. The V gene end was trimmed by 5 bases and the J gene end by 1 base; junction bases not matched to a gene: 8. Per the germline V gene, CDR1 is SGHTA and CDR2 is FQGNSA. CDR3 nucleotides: TGTGCCAGCAGCCCGGGACTATTCCTGTCTGGGGCCAACGTCCTGACTTTC. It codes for CASSPGLFLSGANVLTF.

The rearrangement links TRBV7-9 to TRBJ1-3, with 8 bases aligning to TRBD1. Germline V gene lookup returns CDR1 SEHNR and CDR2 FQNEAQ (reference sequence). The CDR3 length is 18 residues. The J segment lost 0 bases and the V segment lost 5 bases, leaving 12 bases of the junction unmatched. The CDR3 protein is CASSIKFGQGNSGNTIYF. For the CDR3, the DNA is TGTGCCAGCAGCATAAAATTTGGACAGGGAAACTCTGGAAACACCATATATTTT.

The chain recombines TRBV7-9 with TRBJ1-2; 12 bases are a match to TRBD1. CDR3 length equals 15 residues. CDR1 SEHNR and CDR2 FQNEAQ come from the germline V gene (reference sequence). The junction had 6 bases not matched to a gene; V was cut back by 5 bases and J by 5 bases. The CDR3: CASSKGTGGAYGYTF. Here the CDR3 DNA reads TGTGCCAGCAGCAAGGGGACAGGGGGCGCTTATGGCTACACCTTC.

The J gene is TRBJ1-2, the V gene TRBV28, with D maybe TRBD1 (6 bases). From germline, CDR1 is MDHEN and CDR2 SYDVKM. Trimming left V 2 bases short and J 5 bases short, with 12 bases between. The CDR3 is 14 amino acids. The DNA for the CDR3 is TGTGCCAGCAGTTTAATCCGCAGGGGATATGGCTACACCTTC. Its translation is CASSLIRRGYGYTF.

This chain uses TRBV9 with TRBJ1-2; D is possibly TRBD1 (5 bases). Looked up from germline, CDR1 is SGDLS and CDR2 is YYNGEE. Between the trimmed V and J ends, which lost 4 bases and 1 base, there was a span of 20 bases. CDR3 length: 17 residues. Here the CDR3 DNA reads TGTGCCAGCAGCCCTACCATCGGGGGGGGAGGTAACTATGGCTACACCTTC. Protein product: CASSPTIGGGGNYGYTF.

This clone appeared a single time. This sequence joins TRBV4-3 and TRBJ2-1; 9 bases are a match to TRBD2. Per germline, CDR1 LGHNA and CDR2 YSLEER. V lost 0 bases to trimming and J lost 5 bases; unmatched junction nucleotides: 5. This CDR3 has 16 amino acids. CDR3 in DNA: TGCGCCAGCAGCCAAGACGGGACTAGCCCAAACAATGAGCAGTTCTTC. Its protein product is CASSQDGTSPNNEQFF.

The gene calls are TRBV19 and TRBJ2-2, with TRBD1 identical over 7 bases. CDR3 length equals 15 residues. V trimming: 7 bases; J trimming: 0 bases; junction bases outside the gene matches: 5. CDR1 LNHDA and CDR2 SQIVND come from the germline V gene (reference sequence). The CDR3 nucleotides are TGTGCCAGTAACTCCGGGACAGCGAACACCGGGGAGCTGTTTTTT. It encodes CASNSGTANTGELFF.

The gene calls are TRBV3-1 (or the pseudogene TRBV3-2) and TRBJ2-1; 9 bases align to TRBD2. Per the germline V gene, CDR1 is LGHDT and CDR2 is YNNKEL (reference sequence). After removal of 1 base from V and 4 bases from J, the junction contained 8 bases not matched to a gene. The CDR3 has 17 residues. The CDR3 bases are TGTGCCAGCAGCCAAGGAGGGACTAGCCGACTGTACAATGAGCAGTTCTTC. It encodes CASSQGGTSRLYNEQFF.

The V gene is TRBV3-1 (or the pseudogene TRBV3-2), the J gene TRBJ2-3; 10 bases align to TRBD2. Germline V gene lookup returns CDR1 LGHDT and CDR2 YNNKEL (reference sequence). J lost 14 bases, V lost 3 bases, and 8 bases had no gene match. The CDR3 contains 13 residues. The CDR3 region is CASSHRGLAALYF. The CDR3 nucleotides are TGTGCCAGCAGCCATCGCGGACTAGCGGCGTTGTATTTT.

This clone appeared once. The CDR3 nucleotides are TGTGCCAGCAGCTTAGGACACGGGAACACCGGGGAGCTGTTTTTT. Protein product: CASSLGHGNTGELFF. This chain links TRBV3-1 (or the pseudogene TRBV3-2) with TRBJ2-2, with D possibly TRBD1 on 5 matching bases. Germline assignment: CDR1 LGHDT and CDR2 YNNKEL (reference sequence). Trimming took 5 bases from V and 1 from J, leaving 11 bases between them. This CDR3 contains 15 residues.

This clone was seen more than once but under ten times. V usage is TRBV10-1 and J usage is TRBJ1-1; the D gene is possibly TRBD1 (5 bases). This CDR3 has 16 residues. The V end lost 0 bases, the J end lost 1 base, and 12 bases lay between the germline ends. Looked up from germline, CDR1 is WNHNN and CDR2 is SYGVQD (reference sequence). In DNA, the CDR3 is TGCGCCAGCAGTGAGTCGTATCGGACACAGAACACTGAAGCTTTCTTT. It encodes CASSESYRTQNTEAFF.

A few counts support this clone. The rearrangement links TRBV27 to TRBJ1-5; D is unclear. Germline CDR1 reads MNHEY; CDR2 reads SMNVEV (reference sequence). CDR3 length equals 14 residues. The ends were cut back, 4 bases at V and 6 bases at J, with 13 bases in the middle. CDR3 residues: CASSSSTRGQPQHF. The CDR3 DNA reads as TGTGCCAGCAGTTCCAGCACCCGGGGTCAGCCCCAGCATTTT.

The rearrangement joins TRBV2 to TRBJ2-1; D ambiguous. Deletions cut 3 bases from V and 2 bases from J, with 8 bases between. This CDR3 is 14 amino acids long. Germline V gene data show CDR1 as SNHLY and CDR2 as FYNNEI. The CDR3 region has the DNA TGTGCCAGCAGTGAGTATACACCCTACAATGAGCAGTTCTTC. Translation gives CASSEYTPYNEQFF.

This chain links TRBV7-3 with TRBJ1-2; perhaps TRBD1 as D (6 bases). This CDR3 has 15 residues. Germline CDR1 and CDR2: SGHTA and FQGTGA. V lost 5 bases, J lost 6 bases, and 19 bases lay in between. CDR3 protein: CASSPPGQNWDGYTF. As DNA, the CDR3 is TGTGCCAGCAGCCCTCCGGGACAAAATTGGGATGGCTACACCTTC.

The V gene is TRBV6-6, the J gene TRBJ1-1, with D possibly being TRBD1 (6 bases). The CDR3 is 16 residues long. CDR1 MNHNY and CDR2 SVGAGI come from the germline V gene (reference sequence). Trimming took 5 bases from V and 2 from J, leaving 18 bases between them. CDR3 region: CASSPRGPAENTEAFF. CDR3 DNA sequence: TGTGCCAGCAGTCCCAGGGGACCGGCCGAAAACACTGAAGCTTTCTTT.

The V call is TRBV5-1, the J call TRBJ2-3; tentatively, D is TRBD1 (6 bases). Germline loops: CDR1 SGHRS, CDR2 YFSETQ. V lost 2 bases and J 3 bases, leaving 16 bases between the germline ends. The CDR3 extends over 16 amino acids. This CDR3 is CASSFRGRGSTDTQYF. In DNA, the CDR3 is TGCGCCAGCAGCTTCCGCGGCAGGGGATCGACAGATACGCAGTATTTT.

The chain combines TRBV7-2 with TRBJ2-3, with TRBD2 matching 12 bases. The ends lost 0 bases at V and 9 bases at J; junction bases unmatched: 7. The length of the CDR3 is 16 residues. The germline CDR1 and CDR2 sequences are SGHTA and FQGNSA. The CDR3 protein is CASSLALAGGPGTQYF. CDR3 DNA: TGTGCCAGCAGCTTAGCGCTAGCGGGAGGGCCGGGCACGCAGTATTTT. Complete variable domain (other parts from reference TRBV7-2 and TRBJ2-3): GAGVSQSPSNKVTEKGKDVELRCDPISGHTALYWYRQSLGQGLEFLIYFQGNSAPDKSGLPSDRFSAERTGGSVSTLTIQRTQQEDSAVYLCASSLALAGGPGTQYFGPGTRLTVL.

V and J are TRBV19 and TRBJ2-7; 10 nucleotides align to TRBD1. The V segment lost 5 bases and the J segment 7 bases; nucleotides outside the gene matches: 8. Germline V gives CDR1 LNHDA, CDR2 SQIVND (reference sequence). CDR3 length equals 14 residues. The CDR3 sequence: CASSRDRGQREQYF. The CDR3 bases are TGTGCCAGTAGTCGCGACAGGGGGCAAAGGGAGCAGTACTTC.

The CDR3 nucleotides are TGTGCCACCAGCAGAGATCGCGTCCGGTACAATGAGCAGTTCTTC. It is translated as CATSRDRVRYNEQFF. The chain links TRBV15 to TRBJ2-1; D gene unclear. This CDR3 region has 15 residues. Trimming stripped 0 bases from V and 4 bases from J, with 10 bases between. The germline CDR1 and CDR2 sequences are LNHNV and YYDKDF (reference sequence). Full variable domain (rest looked up from reference TRBV15 and TRBJ2-1): DAMVIQNPRYQVTQFGKPVTLSCSQTLNHNVMYWYQQKSSQAPKLLFHYYDKDFNNEADTPDNFQSRRPNTSFCFLDIRSPGLGDTAMYLCATSRDRVRYNEQFFGPGTRLTVL.

The CDR3 is CASSPQGLAGGRGFFFEETQYF. The CDR3 region has the DNA TGTGCCAGCTCACCCCAGGGGCTAGCGGGAGGCAGGGGGTTCTTTTTCGAAGAGACCCAGTACTTC. The chain recombines TRBV18 with TRBJ2-5, with TRBD2 matching over 11 bases. This CDR3 spans 22 amino acids. V was clipped by 3 bases and J by 3 bases; unmatched bases: 24. Germline CDR1 is KGHSH and CDR2 is LQKENI.

CDR3 sequence reads: CASSVQGGSSPLHF. CDR3 in DNA: TGTGCCAGCAGCGTACAGGGGGGAAGTTCACCCCTCCACTTT. The chain uses TRBV14 and TRBJ1-6; 8 nucleotides align to TRBD1. Germline V gives CDR1 SGHDN, CDR2 FVKESK. The CDR3 extends over 14 amino acids. The V and J ends lost 5 bases and 9 bases, in that order; junction bases with no gene match: 6.

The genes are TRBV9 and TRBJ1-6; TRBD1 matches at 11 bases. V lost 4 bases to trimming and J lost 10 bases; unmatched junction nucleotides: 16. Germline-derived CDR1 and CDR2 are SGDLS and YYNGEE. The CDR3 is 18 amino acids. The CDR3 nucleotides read TGTGCCAGCAGCACGGGACAGGGGGTACAAGGAGCAAGGTCACCCCTCCACTTT. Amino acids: CASSTGQGVQGARSPLHF.